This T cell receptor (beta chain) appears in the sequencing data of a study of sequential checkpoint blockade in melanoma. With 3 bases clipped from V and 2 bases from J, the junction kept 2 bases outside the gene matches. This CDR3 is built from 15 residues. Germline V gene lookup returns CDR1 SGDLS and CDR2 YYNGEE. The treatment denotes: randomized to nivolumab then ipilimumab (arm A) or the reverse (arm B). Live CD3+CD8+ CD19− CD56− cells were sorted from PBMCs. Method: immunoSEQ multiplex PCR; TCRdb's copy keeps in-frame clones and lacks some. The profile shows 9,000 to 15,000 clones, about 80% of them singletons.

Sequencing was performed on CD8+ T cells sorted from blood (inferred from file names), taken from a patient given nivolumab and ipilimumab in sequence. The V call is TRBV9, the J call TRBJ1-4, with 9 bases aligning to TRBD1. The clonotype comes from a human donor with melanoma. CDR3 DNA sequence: TGTGCCAGCAGCGGACAGGGGGGGACTAATGAAAAACTGTTTTTT. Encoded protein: CASSGQGGTNEKLFF.